This TCR beta chain comes out of a study of early T cells in non-severe SARS-CoV-2 infection. This clonotype was counted many times. V dropped 4 bases and J dropped 7; count of bases not matched to a gene: 2. Looked up from germline, CDR1 is SGHAT and CDR2 is FQNNGV. The CDR3 spans 13 residues. TCRdb recomputed calls from the 5' RACE reads with MiXCR, one row per CDR3 protein. The sample has 80,000 or so distinct CDR3 sequences; about 14% are singletons. This clonotype originated in an adult who was a healthcare worker with PCR-confirmed SARS-CoV-2 infection or an uninfected control (not recorded which). This rearrangement joins TRBV11-2 to TRBJ2-1; 9 positions match TRBD1. The sample was whole blood. This chain's CDR3 is CASSYGTGNEQFF. DNA of the CDR3: TGTGCCAGCAGCTACGGGACAGGGAATGAGCAGTTCTTC.